What follows is one TCR beta chain and its context. The clone's antigen remains unknown. Base qualities are not recorded, but no much larger clone differs from it by a single base. The data belong to a study of post-analysis software for immune sequencing data (dated by TCRdb to between 2014 and 2016). In terms of the full investigation: The recorded disease courses included relapsing-remitting, secondary progressive and progressive-relapsing multiple sclerosis, and some patients had no subtype annotation. Patient repertoires were compared against 11 previously published healthy control repertoires from donors aged roughly 6 to 25 years. A subset of samples was prepared in parallel using single-end sample barcoding, then pooled and co-amplified after Illumina adapter ligation.

What the study reported, not specific to this receptor: Compared with controls, multiple sclerosis patients had significantly lower normalized Chao1 diversity, a finding suggesting substantial peripheral T-cell clonal expansion. The control group was slightly older than the multiple sclerosis patient group. Roughly 5 TRBV segments, including TRBV5-6, TRBV5-1 and TRBV20-1, were significantly more frequent in patients than controls. Strong co-clustering of samples prepared in the same batch was shown by direct clustering with F measure, prompting a batch-effect correction.

TCR beta repertoires were profiled from peripheral blood of over 10 young patients with multiple sclerosis to demonstrate the VDJtools post-analysis software. The multiple sclerosis patients were children and adolescents between about 6 and 16 years of age. Libraries were made using PCR. Reads for this sample came from an Illumina HiSeq 2500. To reduce PCR and sequencing biases, unique molecular identifiers were built into the TCR beta cDNA libraries. Some 500,000 cDNA molecules were obtained per 1 to 10 million input T cells, so each molecule approximated one T cell. Patient libraries were prepared and sequenced with the same protocol used for the earlier healthy control dataset. Within a given batch, samples were prepared together, multiplexed and sequenced on the same HiSeq lane. The authors processed their data as follows. MIGEC was used to process the raw barcoded reads, and molecular identifier groups with only a single read were discarded before consensus assembly and CDR3 extraction. Clonotype tables were post-analysed with VDJtools, normalizing diversity by down-sampling all datasets to the smallest sample size. In repertoire overlap clustering, CDR3 amino acid sequences, but not nucleotide sequences, were matched to correct batch-related cross-sample contamination. Using fastp trimming at Q25 and MiXCR clonotype assembly, TCRdb reanalyzed the public sequencing data and kept in-frame beta chains. Entries are consolidated by CDR3 protein sequence, retaining the most common genes and DNA. The V and J calls were not made by the authors but by TCRdb's processing. This sample gives roughly 800,000 distinct CDR3 sequences in total; roughly 50% of them show up just once. The ten largest make up 4.6% of the sample.

The CDR3 runs 16 residues from the cysteine to the phenylalanine. The kept DNA is CDR3 alone, 48 bases in frame from the first base. The rearrangement joined TRBV12-3 or TRBV12-4 to TRBJ2-7; TRBD1 fits 10 bases in the junction. The last part of the DNA fits TRBJ2-5 better; the J call may be wrong. The specimen was blood. This clonotype was sampled from a girl aged 5-17 years with multiple sclerosis. The DNA reads as follows: TGTGCCAGCGCCTTGGGGACAGGGGCGACGGTAGAGACCCAGTACTTC. Its translation is CASALGTGATVETQYF.